This T cell receptor (beta chain) was observed in a study of identical twins. Study-wide results and limits: In cord blood, abundant beta clonotypes had fewer insertions; memory showed no trend. Donors were not followed over many years; analysis was cross-sectional.

Note on this clonotype: The target antigen is unknown.

Each cDNA held unique molecular identifiers, and template switching gave it a universal primer site. Using its own MiXCR run on the 5' RACE reads, TCRdb lists one record per CDR3 protein. The repertoire holds roughly 350,000 distinct CDR3 sequences, approximately 10% seen once, with about 9.1% in the top ten. V lost 6 bases and J 1 base, leaving 18 bases between the germline ends. The length of the CDR3 is 16 residues. The germline gives CDR1 SGHAT, CDR2 FQNNGV. Specimen: naive T cells sorted from blood. V is TRBV11-2 and J is TRBJ1-1, with D uncertain. This receptor was obtained from a woman aged 50 to 60 in good health. The CDR3 spells CASSSARRAPNTEAFF. In DNA form, the CDR3 reads TGTGCCAGCAGTTCAGCCAGGCGGGCCCCGAACACTGAAGCTTTCTTT.